This passage covers 8 T cell receptor beta chains from one sample sequenced in a study of blood T cell repertoires in COVID-19. Clones were sequenced by immunoSEQ multiplex PCR, and TCRdb holds only the in-frame ones, with some missing. The data contain 200,000 to 250,000 clones, under 95% of them singletons. Sequencing was done on a sample of peripheral blood. Receptors originate from a man younger than 45 with acute or convalescent COVID-19.

This clone was observed once. The genes are TRBV19 and TRBJ1-1; D not certain. The germline V gene has CDR1 LNHDA and CDR2 SQIVND (reference sequence). This CDR3 region has 14 residues. The ends were cut back, 7 bases at V and 11 bases at J, with 23 bases in the middle. The CDR3 DNA reads TGTGCCAGTACCAGTTCTTTGACTAGCATTTGGGCTTTCTTT. It codes for CASTSSLTSIWAFF.

This sequence joins TRBV4-1 and TRBJ2-2, with 8 positions matching TRBD2. The CDR3 sequence is 15 residues long. With 3 bases clipped from V and 5 bases from J, the junction kept 5 bases outside the gene matches. Germline lookup yields CDR1 MGHRA and CDR2 YSYEKL. CDR3 protein: CASSQGTSGTGELFF. The CDR3, as DNA: TGCGCCAGCAGCCAGGGGACTAGTGGGACCGGGGAGCTGTTTTTT.

The chain has TRBV19 and TRBJ1-5; D is possibly TRBD1 (6 bases). The ends were cut back, 4 bases at V and 6 bases at J, with 10 bases in the middle. The CDR3 has 13 amino acids. CDR1 and CDR2 (germline): LNHDA, SQIVND (reference sequence). The CDR3 coding sequence is TGTGCCAGTAGTAGGGACATCCTTCAGCCCCAGCATTTT. As protein: CASSRDILQPQHF.

V gene TRBV19 combines with J gene TRBJ1-2, with 11 bases lining up with TRBD1. The CDR3 loop spans 14 amino acids. J was trimmed by 7 bases and V by 6 bases; bases with no gene match: 7. Germline V gene lookup returns CDR1 LNHDA and CDR2 SQIVND (reference sequence). The CDR3 coding sequence is TGTGCCAGTAGGCCGGGACAGGGGGTCGGTGGCTACACCTTC. As protein: CASRPGQGVGGYTF.

The chain uses TRBV30 and TRBJ2-5; 9 bases agree with TRBD1. Germline V gene lookup returns CDR1 GTSNPN and CDR2 SVGIG (reference sequence). CDR3 size: 13 residues. With V trimmed by 4 bases and J by 4 bases, 4 bases remained unmatched. The CDR3 loop is CAWTGQGRETQYF. The CDR3 DNA follows: TGTGCCTGGACGGGACAGGGACGAGAGACCCAGTACTTC.

This chain links TRBV18 with TRBJ2-5; 10 bases agree with TRBD2. The J segment lost 2 bases and the V segment lost 6 bases, leaving 9 bases of the junction unmatched. The CDR3 extends over 16 amino acids. Germline V gene data show CDR1 as KGHSH and CDR2 as LQKENI. The CDR3 loop reads CASSLIAGGPQETQYF. The DNA of the CDR3 is TGTGCCAGCTCCCTTATAGCGGGGGGCCCGCAAGAGACCCAGTACTTC.

Here the CDR3 reads CASSPGGTGQPYSNQPQHF. CDR3 DNA: TGTGCCAGCTCACCAGGAGGGACAGGGCAACCTTATAGCAATCAGCCCCAGCATTTT. The J gene is TRBJ1-5, the V gene TRBV18, with TRBD1 matching over 9 bases. The CDR3 spans 19 residues. Trimming cost V 2 bases and J 0 bases; bases outside gene matches: 11. Germline CDR1 reads KGHSH; CDR2 reads LQKENI.

This clone was detected only once. The gene calls are TRBV6-5 and TRBJ1-2; 8 bases line up with TRBD1. The V segment lost 6 bases and the J segment 6 bases; nucleotides outside the gene matches: 6. The CDR3 consists of 13 residues. CDR1 is MNHEY, CDR2 SVGAGI, per germline. CDR3 sequence (DNA): TGTGCCAGCAGGGAGACAGGGGTAGATGGCTACACCTTC. This sequence encodes CASRETGVDGYTF.